This entry features one T cell receptor (beta chain) sequence. Its cognate antigen is unknown. This sample is drawn from a study of shared clonotypes between healthy human individuals. Regarding the study as a whole: Some naive CD4 clonotypes, roughly 4.5%, turned up in common across a handful of donors. Sampling covered nothing but blood. Tissue TCR repertoires likely differ from those found in blood.

Clones were read by immunoSEQ multiplex PCR, and TCRdb kept only the in-frame ones, dropping some. The table includes some 790,000 clones, roughly 72% detected once. Germline CDR1 is SGHAT and CDR2 is FQNNGV. The CDR3 is 14 amino acids. The ends were cut back, 5 bases at V and 1 base at J, with 12 bases in the middle. What was sequenced was memory CD4+ T cells sorted from blood. As to subset: CD45RA-negative fraction. The V call is TRBV11-2, the J call TRBJ2-7, with D perhaps TRBD1 (6 bases). This TCR was sampled from a woman younger than 45 in good health. CDR3 sequence reads: CASSVYRESYEQYF. CDR3 in DNA: TGTGCCAGCAGCGTTTACAGGGAGTCCTACGAGCAGTACTTC. The whole variable domain, filled in from reference TRBV11-2 and TRBJ2-7, reads EAGVAQSPRYKIIEKRQSVAFWCNPISGHATLYWYQQILGQGPKLLIQFQNNGVVDDSQLPKDRFSAERLKGVDSTLKIQPAKLEDSAVYLCASSVYRESYEQYFGPGTRLTVT.